This TCR beta chain was documented in a study of T cells in Graves' hyperthyroidism and ophthalmopathy. The CDR3 runs 15 residues. The germline gives CDR1 MNHNS, CDR2 SASEGT. With 5 bases clipped from V and 12 bases from J, the junction kept 16 bases outside the gene matches. Study-level points and caveats: In blood, most of the thyroid clonotypes expanded above 0.001 were also present.

This clonotype showed up just a few times. Its antigen remains unknown. The source material, RNA transcripts, was used to amplify TCR beta CDR3 regions. Using the HTBI primer set, a first-round RT-PCR was run on the TCR CDR3. One entry per CDR3 protein, called by TCRdb with MiXCR from the multiplex PCR reads. Among some 500,000 distinct CDR3 sequences listed, approximately 16% were seen once. Ophthalmopathy cases scored 3 or more on the Clinical Activity Score and 4 or more on NOSPECS grade, with duration below 3 months. The material sequenced was blood. The TCR was taken from a woman aged 25 to 39 with Graves' ophthalmopathy. The gene calls are TRBV6-1 and TRBJ2-1, with 7 nucleotides matching TRBD2. CDR3 protein: CASSWSSGTTMTQFF. The CDR3 DNA reads TGTGCCAGCAGTTGGTCTAGCGGTACTACAATGACGCAGTTCTTC.